The rows below give T cell receptor beta chains drawn from one sample of a study of T cells in narcolepsy. Here immunoSEQ multiplex PCR was the method, and the copy in TCRdb shows in-frame clones only, minus some. The sample lists 30,000 to 40,000 clones; approximately 85% were seen once. Sequenced: CD45RA- memory CD4+ T cells from PBMCs. The receptors shown here come from a human donor with narcolepsy. CDR3s include the opening cysteine and the closing phenylalanine or tryptophan. The D gene is left open where the match is weak. Some rows have no size entry. The others give once, few or many, or a class for an expanded clone.

clone_size	v_call	j_call	d_call	cdr3_nt	cdr3_aa
-	TRBV6-1	TRBJ2-3	-	TGTGCCAGCAGTTCTGGGGGGACCGAGGATACGCAGTATTTT	CASSSGGTEDTQYF
once	TRBV5-1	TRBJ1-4	-	TGCGCCAGCAGCTATTCCGGGGGGAGGAATGAAAAACTGTTTTTT	CASSYSGGRNEKLFF
-	TRBV19	TRBJ1-3	-	TGTGCCAGTGCCCTACGGGACGGGACTGGAAACACCATATATTTT	CASALRDGTGNTIYF
once	TRBV7-2	TRBJ2-1	-	TGTGCCAGCAGTCCGCGACTCGGGAGCTCCTACAATGAGCAGTTCTTC	CASSPRLGSSYNEQFF
-	TRBV6-1	TRBJ2-7	-	TGTGCCAGCAGTGGGAGGCAGGGAGCCTACGAGCAGTACTTC	CASSGRQGAYEQYF
-	TRBV5-4	TRBJ1-2	-	TGTGCCAGCAGCTTAGGTGGCAGGAACCTCTATGGCTACACCTTC	CASSLGGRNLYGYTF
-	TRBV6-1	TRBJ2-7	TRBD1	TGTGCCAACAGGGACAGCCAGGGGTACGAGCAGTACTTC	CANRDSQGYEQYF
-	TRBV19	TRBJ1-2	TRBD1	TGTGCCAGTACCCCGGACAGGGGACATGGCTACACCTTC	CASTPDRGHGYTF
-	TRBV6-1	TRBJ2-7	-	TGTGCCAGCAGCCTCAGGGGCTACGAGCAGTACTTC	CASSLRGYEQYF
-	TRBV6-6	TRBJ1-1	-	TGTGCCAGCAGTTACTCGGTGGGGTATAATGTAGCTTTCTTT	CASSYSVGYNVAFF
once	TRBV5-8	TRBJ2-3	TRBD2	TGTGCCAGCAGCGAGGGACTAGCGCCCGAGGGCGCAGATACGCAGTATTTT	CASSEGLAPEGADTQYF
-	TRBV5-1	TRBJ2-2	TRBD1	TGCGCCAGCAGCCGGGACAGGGGGACCGGGGAGCTGTTTTTT	CASSRDRGTGELFF
-	TRBV11-2	TRBJ1-2	-	TGTGCCAGCAGCCCGGAGGCTTTCTATGGCTACACCTTC	CASSPEAFYGYTF
-	TRBV5-4	TRBJ2-3	TRBD2	TGTGCCAGCAGCTCGACTAGCGGGGGAGATACGCAGTATTTT	CASSSTSGGDTQYF
once	TRBV30	TRBJ1-2	-	TGTGCCTGGACAGTTGCAGGGGTGGATGGCTACACCTTC	CAWTVAGVDGYTF
-	TRBV9	TRBJ2-1	TRBD2	TGTGCCAGCAGCGTTGCGACTAGCGGGGCAATCAATGAGCAGTTCTTC	CASSVATSGAINEQFF
-	TRBV30	TRBJ1-5	TRBD1	TGTGCCTGGAGTGTACAGGGGGCCAGCAATCAGCCCCAGCATTTT	CAWSVQGASNQPQHF
-	TRBV5-1	TRBJ2-7	TRBD2	TGCGCCAGCAGCCCGGAAGGGGCGGGAGATCTCCGGGAACCCTACGAGCAGTACTTC	CASSPEGAGDLREPYEQYF
-	TRBV29-1	TRBJ2-2	-	TGCAGCCGTGGGGTTGAAGGGGAGCTGTTTTTT	CSRGVEGELFF
-	TRBV18	TRBJ1-4	-	TGTGCCAGCTCACCTAGAAACCCCCGGGGTGAAAAACTGTTTTTT	CASSPRNPRGEKLFF
-	TRBV19	TRBJ1-5	-	TGTGCCAGTAGTATCTCGGTTAATAGCAATCAGCCCCAGCATTTT	CASSISVNSNQPQHF
-	TRBV14	TRBJ1-6	-	TGTGCCAGCAGCCAACGGCAAAGCTTTAGGTTTACACCCCTCCACTTT	CASSQRQSFRFTPLHF
-	TRBV29-1	TRBJ2-2	-	TGCAGCGTTGAGGCGCCCCCGACCGGGGAGCTGTTTTTT	CSVEAPPTGELFF
-	TRBV5-6	TRBJ1-2	-	TGTGCCAGCAGCCCTCCAGGGATGGCGTATGGCTACACCTTC	CASSPPGMAYGYTF
-	TRBV19	TRBJ2-2	-	TGTGCCAGTAGTGATACAGGGACCGGGGAGCTGTTTTTT	CASSDTGTGELFF
-	TRBV29-1	TRBJ2-7	-	TGCAGCGTTGATGGAGCGGGTACCTACGAGCAGTACTTC	CSVDGAGTYEQYF
once	TRBV5-4	TRBJ2-2	TRBD2	TGTGCCAGCAGATCTGGACTAGCGGGGGGAAACACCGGGGAGCTGTTTTTT	CASRSGLAGGNTGELFF
-	TRBV5-1	TRBJ1-2	-	TGCGCCAGCAGCTTAATTTCTGGACAGACTGACTATGGCTACACCTTC	CASSLISGQTDYGYTF
-	TRBV5-6	TRBJ1-4	-	TGTGCCAGCAGCTTGAGTGGGATAAATGAAAAACTGTTTTTT	CASSLSGINEKLFF
few	TRBV7-8	TRBJ2-2	TRBD2	TGTGCCAGCAGCCCTAGCGGGGGGGCCATCGGGGAGCTGTTTTTT	CASSPSGGAIGELFF
-	TRBV28	TRBJ2-5	-	TGTGCCAGCAAGCCAGGGCCTAGGGAGACCCAGTACTTC	CASKPGPRETQYF
once	TRBV19	TRBJ1-5	-	TGTGCCAGTAGTCCAGGGCACAATCAGCCCCAGCATTTT	CASSPGHNQPQHF
few	TRBV10-1	TRBJ2-7	-	TGCGCCAGCAGTGAGTCGGGGGGACAAGGCGAGCAGTACTTC	CASSESGGQGEQYF
once	TRBV28	TRBJ1-5	-	TGTGCCAGCAGTTCCCGCCTTGGGAGCAATCAGCCCCAGCATTTT	CASSSRLGSNQPQHF
-	TRBV30	TRBJ2-5	-	TGTGCCTGGAGTTTCTCCGGGACCGCGGCGACCCAGTACTTC	CAWSFSGTAATQYF
-	TRBV2	TRBJ1-2	-	TGTGCCAGCAGCGCCACAGGGTCCTATGGCTACACCTTC	CASSATGSYGYTF
-	TRBV9	TRBJ1-6	-	TGTGCCAGCAGCGTAGCTGAAACCGTTAATTCACCCCTCCACTTT	CASSVAETVNSPLHF
few	TRBV11-2	TRBJ2-2	TRBD1	TGTGCCAGCACCGTAATGGGGACAGGGGGCCTAAGGGTCACCGGGGAGCTGTTTTTT	CASTVMGTGGLRVTGELFF
-	TRBV7-2	TRBJ1-1	-	TGTGCCAGCAGCTTAGAAGGGGAGAACACTGAAGCTTTCTTT	CASSLEGENTEAFF
few	TRBV6-6	TRBJ2-7	TRBD1	TGTGCCAGCAGTAGACAACAGGGGGGCTACGAGCAGTACTTC	CASSRQQGGYEQYF
-	TRBV10-1	TRBJ2-3	-	TGCGCCAGCAGTGAAGGTGGGGCTAAGAGCACAGATACGCAGTATTTT	CASSEGGAKSTDTQYF
once	TRBV15	TRBJ2-5	-	TGTGCCACCAGCAGAGCCCCAGAAGAGACCCAGTACTTC	CATSRAPEETQYF
-	TRBV9	TRBJ2-3	TRBD2	TGTGCCAGCAGCGTAGCGGGAGGAAACACAGATACGCAGTATTTT	CASSVAGGNTDTQYF
-	TRBV7-9	TRBJ1-2	-	TGTGCCAGCAGCCGGGACAATAACTATGGCTACACCTTC	CASSRDNNYGYTF
-	TRBV19	TRBJ2-7	TRBD1	TGTGCCAGTAGGGGGACAGGGGGGACCTACGAGCAGTACTTC	CASRGTGGTYEQYF
-	TRBV29-1	TRBJ2-3	-	TGCAGCGTTGGATTCACGACTAGCACAGATACGCAGTATTTT	CSVGFTTSTDTQYF
few	TRBV28	TRBJ2-7	-	TGTGCCAGCAGGTATTCACGACAGGAATACGAGCAGTACTTC	CASRYSRQEYEQYF
-	TRBV30	TRBJ1-4	TRBD1	TGTGCCTGGAGGCCCCTAGGACAGGGGAATGAAAAACTGTTTTTT	CAWRPLGQGNEKLFF
few	TRBV6-1	TRBJ2-4	TRBD1	TGTGCCAGCACCGACAGGGGCATTCAGTACTTC	CASTDRGIQYF
-	TRBV6-5	TRBJ2-7	-	TGTGCCAGCAGTTACGGCAGGGAGTTATCCTACGAGCAGTACTTC	CASSYGRELSYEQYF